This T cell receptor beta chain was sequenced for a study of T cells after yellow fever vaccination. Broader study findings: Post-booster samples contained most primary-vaccination clones (approximately 95% CD4, about 90% CD8). The appearance of a small share of clonotypes in both CD4 and CD8 compartments was observed.

TCR cDNA, made by 5'RACE template switching, carried an added universal primer site and UMIs. TCRdb passed the 5' RACE reads through MiXCR, listing each CDR3 protein once. This table holds around 68,000 distinct CDR3 sequences, about 7.7% found once. This clonotype was counted many times. Its specificity is not known. The sequence was obtained from a young man who received the YFV17D yellow fever vaccine. This specimen consisted of CD8+ T cells sorted from PBMCs, obtained approximately 11 days after the first yellow fever vaccination.

The CDR3 bases are TGTGCCAGCAGCTTAATACACCGGGACGGGCAGGGACAGTACTTC. It translates to CASSLIHRDGQGQYF. The rearrangement joins TRBV7-9 to TRBJ2-7, with D perhaps TRBD1 or TRBD2 (5 bases each). The germline V gene encodes CDR1 SEHNR and CDR2 FQNEAQ (reference sequence). The CDR3 spans 15 residues. The V end was cut by 2 bases, the J end by 10 bases, with 21 bases between.